Listed below are T cell receptor beta chains from one sample, sequenced in a study of shared clonotypes between healthy human individuals. Profiled with immunoSEQ multiplex PCR; TCRdb holds only in-frame clones, not every one. The profile shows about 2 million clones, around 95% of them singletons. The source material was naive CD4+ T cells sorted from blood. These receptor sequences come from a man aged 18 to 30 in good health. Both conserved end residues are part of each CDR3. A D gene is named only where the DNA matches it firmly. Size is omitted from some rows. Given values are once, few, many or a class for expanded clones.

clone size | J gene | D gene | V gene | CDR3 protein | CDR3 DNA
- | TRBJ2-2 | - | TRBV7-2 | CASSLITTGELFF | TGTGCCAGCAGCTTAATTACCACCGGGGAGCTGTTTTTT
- | TRBJ2-5 | - | TRBV1 | CTSSQAHPKETQYF | TGCACCAGCAGCCAAGCCCACCCCAAAGAGACCCAGTACTTC
- | TRBJ1-4 | TRBD1 | TRBV14 | CASRRAGTAEKLFF | TGTGCCAGCAGAAGGGCCGGGACAGCTGAAAAACTGTTTTTT
- | TRBJ1-4 | - | TRBV19 | CASRGLSLGTNEKLFF | TGTGCCAGTAGGGGATTGTCACTCGGGACTAATGAAAAACTGTTTTTT
once | TRBJ2-7 | TRBD1 | TRBV6-1 | CASHPAGGYEQYF | TGTGCCAGCCATCCGGCAGGGGGCTACGAGCAGTACTTC
- | TRBJ2-1 | TRBD2 | TRBV28 | CASSLGTSGYNEQFF | TGTGCCAGCAGTTTAGGGACTAGCGGCTACAATGAGCAGTTCTTC
once | TRBJ2-7 | TRBD1 | TRBV25-1 | CASSPRDRDLNEQYF | TGTGCCAGCAGTCCTCGGGACAGGGACCTGAACGAGCAGTACTTC
- | TRBJ1-2 | - | TRBV28 | CASSFQGQPYGYTF | TGTGCCAGCAGTTTTCAAGGACAGCCTTATGGCTACACCTTC
- | TRBJ2-7 | - | TRBV25-1 | CASRSGTHEQYF | TGTGCCAGCAGATCGGGGACCCACGAGCAGTACTTC
- | TRBJ2-2 | TRBD1 | TRBV5-1 | CASSLGQVNTGELFF | TGCGCCAGCAGCCTGGGACAGGTTAACACCGGGGAGCTGTTTTTT
- | TRBJ1-3 | - | TRBV7-2 | CASSPFRGNTIYF | TGTGCCAGCAGTCCCTTTCGAGGAAACACCATATATTTT
once | TRBJ1-6 | - | TRBV2 | CASRTDYNSPLHF | TGTGCCAGCAGGACAGACTATAATTCACCCCTCCACTTT
- | TRBJ2-3 | - | TRBV7-9 | CASSLEADTQYF | TGTGCCAGCAGCTTAGAGGCAGATACGCAGTATTTT
- | TRBJ2-7 | TRBD1 | TRBV5-1 | CASSGTGNYEQYF | TGCGCCAGCAGCGGGACAGGGAACTACGAGCAGTACTTC
- | TRBJ1-4 | - | TRBV6-1 | CASSGTATTNEKLFF | TGTGCCAGCAGCGGGACCGCAACAACTAATGAAAAACTGTTTTTT
- | TRBJ1-2 | - | TRBV28 | CAITGTVNYGYTF | TGTGCCATTACAGGGACCGTGAACTATGGCTACACCTTC
- | TRBJ1-1 | - | TRBV6-5 | CASSYSWQGTEAFF | TGTGCCAGCAGTTACTCGTGGCAGGGAACTGAAGCTTTCTTT
- | TRBJ1-1 | - | TRBV7-9 | CASSLLRDADTEAFF | TGTGCCAGCAGCTTATTAAGGGACGCGGACACTGAAGCTTTCTTT
- | TRBJ2-2 | - | TRBV10-3 | CAISERGGPNTGELFF | TGTGCCATCAGTGAAAGGGGCGGCCCGAACACCGGGGAGCTGTTTTTT
- | TRBJ1-3 | - | TRBV11-2 | CASSLDGSSGNTIYF | TGTGCCAGCAGCTTAGATGGTTCCTCTGGAAACACCATATATTTT
- | TRBJ2-7 | - | TRBV5-8 | CASSLEPGRPPEQYF | TGTGCCAGCAGCTTGGAGCCAGGGAGACCTCCCGAGCAGTACTTC
- | TRBJ2-3 | - | TRBV9 | CASSGQIIGDTQYF | TGTGCCAGCAGCGGACAGATTATAGGGGATACGCAGTATTTT
- | TRBJ2-1 | - | TRBV18 | CASSPKAPGEQFF | TGTGCCAGCTCACCCAAAGCCCCAGGAGAGCAGTTCTTC
- | TRBJ1-5 | TRBD1 | TRBV30 | CAWSYHRGGKQPQHF | TGTGCCTGGAGTTATCACAGGGGGGGTAAGCAGCCCCAGCATTTT
- | TRBJ1-1 | - | TRBV6-6 | CASSYSNRVGTEAFF | TGTGCCAGCAGTTACTCGAACAGGGTTGGGACTGAAGCTTTCTTT
- | TRBJ2-5 | - | TRBV30 | CAWSAQRGSRETQYF | TGTGCCTGGAGTGCTCAGCGTGGATCGAGGGAGACCCAGTACTTC
- | TRBJ1-3 | - | TRBV5-1 | CASSLEGTFGNTIYF | TGCGCCAGCAGCTTGGAAGGGACTTTTGGAAACACCATATATTTT
- | TRBJ2-5 | - | TRBV30 | CAWRGDSGRPQYF | TGTGCCTGGAGGGGGGACAGCGGGAGACCCCAGTACTTC
- | TRBJ1-5 | TRBD1 | TRBV10-2 | CASSRGTRNQPQHF | TGCGCCAGCAGCAGGGGGACCCGCAATCAGCCCCAGCATTTT
- | TRBJ2-5 | - | TRBV18 | CASSPPQGGGPSETQYF | TGTGCCAGCTCACCACCGCAGGGGGGAGGGCCATCGGAGACCCAGTACTTC
- | TRBJ2-2 | - | TRBV18 | CASRDSWDTGELFF | TGTGCCTCTCGAGACAGTTGGGACACCGGGGAGCTGTTTTTT
- | TRBJ2-7 | TRBD1 | TRBV29-1 | CSVEGQGANEQYF | TGCAGCGTTGAAGGACAGGGGGCGAACGAGCAGTACTTC
- | TRBJ2-2 | - | TRBV6-5 | CASSYDHGVGELFF | TGTGCCAGCAGTTACGACCACGGGGTCGGGGAGCTGTTTTTT
- | TRBJ1-1 | - | TRBV5-4 | CASSLGTNTEAFF | TGTGCCAGCAGCCTCGGGACCAACACTGAAGCTTTCTTT
- | TRBJ2-2 | TRBD2 | TRBV9 | CASSILAGVLGGTGELFF | TGTGCCAGCAGCATTCTAGCGGGGGTCCTCGGTGGCACCGGGGAGCTGTTTTTT
- | TRBJ2-1 | - | TRBV9 | CASSTPSHEQFF | TGTGCCAGCAGCACCCCTAGCCATGAGCAGTTCTTC
- | TRBJ1-5 | - | TRBV29-1 | CSVAEQGWGNQPQHF | TGCAGCGTTGCGGAACAGGGATGGGGCAATCAGCCCCAGCATTTT
- | TRBJ2-1 | - | TRBV30 | CAWSVGGSNNEQFF | TGTGCCTGGAGTGTAGGGGGTTCTAACAATGAGCAGTTCTTC
- | TRBJ2-3 | - | TRBV10-3 | CAISKDRASADTQYF | TGTGCCATCAGTAAGGACCGCGCGTCGGCAGATACGCAGTATTTT
- | TRBJ2-2 | TRBD2 | TRBV10-3 | CAIAGLATGELFF | TGTGCCATCGCGGGACTAGCGACCGGGGAGCTGTTTTTT